Each of the 11 T cell receptor beta chains below was sequenced from the same sample in a study of T cell responses to AZD1222 COVID-19 vaccine. Profiling relied on immunoSEQ multiplex PCR, and the TCRdb table lists in-frame clones only, not all of them. The sample includes about 68,000 clones, around 83% of them seen just once. Sequencing used peripheral blood, obtained on day 0 of AZD1222 vaccination. Receptors were obtained from an adult in good health.

The rearrangement uses TRBV5-8 and TRBJ2-3, with 8 bases aligning to TRBD2. Germline V gene sequence: CDR1 SGHTS, CDR2 YDEGEE. The CDR3 covers 14 residues. V was pared by 0 bases and J by 5 bases, with 2 bases of the junction left unmatched. CDR3 sequence (DNA): TGTGCCAGCAGCTTGGTGGGGACTAGAGATACGCAGTATTTT. It yields the protein CASSLVGTRDTQYF.

This chain joins TRBV19 and TRBJ1-2, with D unresolved. In germline, CDR1 is LNHDA, CDR2 SQIVND (reference sequence). V shed 5 bases and J shed 3 bases, with 16 bases lying between them. This CDR3 contains 15 residues. CDR3: CASSARRVTDYGYTF. The CDR3 DNA reads TGTGCCAGTAGTGCACGGAGGGTCACTGACTATGGCTACACCTTC.

This chain uses TRBV7-9 with TRBJ2-1, with D possibly being TRBD1 (5 bases). The CDR3 is 14 amino acids. CDR1 is SEHNR, CDR2 FQNEAQ, per germline (reference sequence). V was trimmed by 5 bases and J by 7 bases, leaving 15 bases between them. CDR3 nucleotides: TGTGCCAGCAGCACCGCAGGGTTCCCAAATGAGCAGTTCTTC. This gives the protein CASSTAGFPNEQFF. The entire variable domain, with the rest obtained from reference TRBV7-9 and TRBJ2-1, is as follows: DTGVSQNPRHKITKRGQNVTFRCDPISEHNRLYWYRQTLGQGPEFLTYFQNEAQLEKSRLLSDRFSAERPKGSFSTLEIQRTEQGDSAMYLCASSTAGFPNEQFFGPGTRLTVL.

This chain connects TRBV9 to TRBJ1-4, with 8 bases that match TRBD1. The germline V gene encodes CDR1 SGDLS and CDR2 YYNGEE. This CDR3 contains 17 residues. V lost 4 bases, J lost 2 bases, and 10 bases stayed unmatched. CDR3 bases: TGTGCCAGCAGCACATCATCAGGGGGCAGTACTAATGAAAAACTGTTTTTT. Translating it yields CASSTSSGGSTNEKLFF.

The J gene is TRBJ2-3, the V gene TRBV5-1, with 14 bases aligning to TRBD2. The trim removed 4 bases at V and 4 bases at J, leaving 11 bases unmatched. This CDR3 region has 18 residues. In germline, CDR1 is SGHRS, CDR2 YFSETQ. CDR3 in DNA: TGCGCCAGCAGCCCGGGACTAGCGGGGGTGGAAAGGTCAGATACGCAGTATTTT. Translating gives CASSPGLAGVERSDTQYF.

This clone has more than one count but fewer than ten. This rearrangement joins TRBV7-9 to TRBJ2-7; the D gene is possibly TRBD2 (6 bases). CDR1 and CDR2 from the germline V gene are SEHNR and FQNEAQ (reference sequence). The CDR3 runs 17 residues. V was shortened by 5 bases and J by 3 bases, with 23 bases between the two germline ends. The DNA for the CDR3 is TGTGCCAGCAGCCCTAGCTTTAATAGGGGAGGAAGCTACGAGCAGTACTTC. As protein: CASSPSFNRGGSYEQYF.

This rearrangement joins TRBV4-1 to TRBJ1-3, with TRBD1 matching over 10 bases. The CDR3 has 17 residues. Germline V gene sequence: CDR1 MGHRA, CDR2 YSYEKL. Germline trimming cut 3 bases from V and 2 bases from J; bases unmatched to any gene: 7. As DNA, the CDR3 is TGCGCCAGCAGCCAGGGCAGGGACAGGGGTGCTGGAAACACCATATATTTT. It is translated as CASSQGRDRGAGNTIYF.

The rearrangement uses TRBV5-6 and TRBJ2-7; TRBD1 matches at 9 bases. Looked up from germline, CDR1 is SGHDT and CDR2 is YYEEEE. With 4 bases clipped from V and 6 bases from J, the junction kept 8 bases outside the gene matches. CDR3 size: 14 residues. The CDR3 region has the DNA TGTGCCAGCAGCGTCTGGGACAGGGTGGGCGAGCAGTACTTC. As protein: CASSVWDRVGEQYF.

This clone was counted a single time. The chain carries TRBV7-9 and TRBJ1-3; 7 bases agree with TRBD1. Germline trimming cut 6 bases from V and 2 bases from J; bases unmatched to any gene: 4. CDR1 is SEHNR, CDR2 FQNEAQ, per germline (reference sequence). The CDR3 is 14 residues long. The CDR3: CASSPRGPGNTIYF. Written as DNA, the CDR3 is TGTGCCAGCAGTCCGAGGGGGCCTGGAAACACCATATATTTT.

This chain uses TRBV6-5 with TRBJ1-1, with a possible D match to TRBD1 (5 bases). The V end was cut by 6 bases, the J end by 1 base, with 18 bases between. Germline CDR1 MNHEY, CDR2 SVGAGI. The CDR3 contains 16 residues. The CDR3 reads CASRYRDGSQNTEAFF. DNA for the CDR3: TGTGCCAGCAGGTACCGGGACGGCTCGCAGAACACTGAAGCTTTCTTT.

This chain uses TRBV6-5 with TRBJ1-2; D gene ambiguous. This CDR3 contains 13 residues. From germline, CDR1 is MNHEY and CDR2 SVGAGI. Trimming pared 6 bases from V and 4 bases from J, leaving 12 bases between. Here the CDR3 reads CASRDPGGYGYTF. Here the CDR3 DNA reads TGTGCCAGCAGAGATCCGGGAGGCTATGGCTACACCTTC.